Below, one T cell receptor beta chain is given with its context. Its antigen is unidentified. How the authors handled the data: From ImmunoSEQ came sequences covering only the junction and carrying no quality scores, so filtering differed. Method: immunoSEQ multiplex PCR; TCRdb's copy keeps in-frame clones and lacks some. V and J calls and clone size are as listed in that table; D and trimming were resolved from the DNA. This table holds about 580,000 clones, roughly 98% found once. The record originates from a study of shared clonotypes between healthy human individuals. Study at large: Each donor had three CD4 naive, three CD4 memory, two CD8 naive and one CD8 memory plate. Whole-study findings and limits: It was the few donors that limited the genetic and exposure-history diversity represented.

This CDR3 contains 14 residues. The germline CDR1 and CDR2 sequences are SGDLS and YYNGEE. V was pared by 0 bases and J by 4 bases, with 8 bases between. Only CD45RO-negative cells positively selected for CCR7 counted as naive CD8 cells, so terminally differentiated effector memory CD45RA+ cells were excluded. The V and J genes are TRBV9 and TRBJ1-3, with D unclear. The receptor was derived from a man aged 25 to 40 in good health. The sequenced material came from naive CD8+ T cells sorted from blood. Written as DNA, the CDR3 is TGTGCCAGCAGCGTAGGTGGAGGGGGAAACACCATATATTTT. Translation gives CASSVGGGGNTIYF.